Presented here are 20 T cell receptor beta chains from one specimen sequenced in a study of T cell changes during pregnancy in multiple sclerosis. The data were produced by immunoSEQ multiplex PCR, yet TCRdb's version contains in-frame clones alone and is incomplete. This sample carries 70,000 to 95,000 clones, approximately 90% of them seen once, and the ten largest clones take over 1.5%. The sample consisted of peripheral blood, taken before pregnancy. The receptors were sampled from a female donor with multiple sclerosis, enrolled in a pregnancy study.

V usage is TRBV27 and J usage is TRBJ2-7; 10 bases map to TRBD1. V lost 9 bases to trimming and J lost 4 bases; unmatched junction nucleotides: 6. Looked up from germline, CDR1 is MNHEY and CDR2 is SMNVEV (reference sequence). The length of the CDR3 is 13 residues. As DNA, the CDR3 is TGTGCCAGTGGGGACAGGGGTGATTACGAGCAGTACTTC. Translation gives CASGDRGDYEQYF.

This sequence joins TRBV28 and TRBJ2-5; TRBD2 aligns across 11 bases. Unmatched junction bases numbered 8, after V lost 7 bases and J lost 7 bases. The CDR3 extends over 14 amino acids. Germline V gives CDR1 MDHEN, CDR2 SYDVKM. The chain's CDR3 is CASILSGGAGTQYF. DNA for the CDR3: TGTGCCAGCATCCTTAGCGGGGGGGCTGGGACCCAGTACTTC. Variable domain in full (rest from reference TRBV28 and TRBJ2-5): DVKVTQSSRYLVKRTGEKVFLECVQDMDHENMFWYRQDPGLGLRLIYFSYDVKMKEKGDIPEGYSVSREKKERFSLILESASTNQTSMYLCASILSGGAGTQYFGPGTRLLVL.

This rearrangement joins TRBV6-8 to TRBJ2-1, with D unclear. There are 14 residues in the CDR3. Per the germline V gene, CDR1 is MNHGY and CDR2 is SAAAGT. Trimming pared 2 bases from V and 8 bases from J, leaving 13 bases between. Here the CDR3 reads CASSYPLLRHEQFF. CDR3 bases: TGTGCCAGCAGTTACCCCTTACTGCGCCATGAGCAGTTCTTC.

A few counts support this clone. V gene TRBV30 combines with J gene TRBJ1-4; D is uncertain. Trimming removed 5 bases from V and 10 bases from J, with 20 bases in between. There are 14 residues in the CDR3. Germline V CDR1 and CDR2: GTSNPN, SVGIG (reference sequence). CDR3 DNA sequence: TGTGCCTGGGGATTAGCTTTCGACGAGGGAAAACTGTTTTTT. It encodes CAWGLAFDEGKLFF. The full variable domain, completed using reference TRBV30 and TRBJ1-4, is SQTIHQWPATLVQPVGSPLSLECTVEGTSNPNLYWYRQAAGRGLQLLFYSVGIGQISSEVPQNLSASRPQDRQFILSSKKLLLSDSGFYLCAWGLAFDEGKLFFGSGTQLSVL.

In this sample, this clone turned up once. The CDR3: CASSHGTGRLNTEAFF. For the CDR3, the DNA is TGCGCCAGCAGCCATGGGACAGGGCGGTTAAACACTGAAGCTTTCTTT. The rearrangement uses TRBV4-3 and TRBJ1-1; 9 bases fit TRBD1. This CDR3 contains 16 residues. Germline V CDR1 and CDR2: LGHNA, YSLEER. V shed 3 bases and J 2 bases; nucleotides not matched to a gene: 7.

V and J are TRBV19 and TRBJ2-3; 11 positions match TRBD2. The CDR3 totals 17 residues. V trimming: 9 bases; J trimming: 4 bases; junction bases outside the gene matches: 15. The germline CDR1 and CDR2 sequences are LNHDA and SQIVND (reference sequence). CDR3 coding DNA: TGTGCCAGGGATGGATTAGCGGGGGGGCTAGGGTCAGATACGCAGTATTTT. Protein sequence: CARDGLAGGLGSDTQYF.

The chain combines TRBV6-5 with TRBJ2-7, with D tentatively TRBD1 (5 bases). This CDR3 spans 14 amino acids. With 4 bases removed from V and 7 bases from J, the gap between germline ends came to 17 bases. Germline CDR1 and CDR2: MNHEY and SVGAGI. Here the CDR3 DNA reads TGTGCCAGCAGTTCTGGGGCTGGGCCCCGGGAGCAGTACTTC. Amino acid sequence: CASSSGAGPREQYF.

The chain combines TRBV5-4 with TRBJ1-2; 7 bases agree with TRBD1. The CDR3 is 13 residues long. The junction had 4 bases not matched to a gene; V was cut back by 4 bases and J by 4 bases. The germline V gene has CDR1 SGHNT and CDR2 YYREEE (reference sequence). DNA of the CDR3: TGTGCCAGCAGCCAACAGGGGATCTATGGCTACACCTTC. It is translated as CASSQQGIYGYTF.

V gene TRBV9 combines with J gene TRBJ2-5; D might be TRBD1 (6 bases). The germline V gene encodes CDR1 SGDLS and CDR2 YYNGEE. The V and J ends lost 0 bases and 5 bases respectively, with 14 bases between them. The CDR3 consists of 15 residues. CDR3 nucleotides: TGTGCCAGCAGCGTAGGTGTCAGGGGTTTGGAGACCCAGTACTTC. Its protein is CASSVGVRGLETQYF.

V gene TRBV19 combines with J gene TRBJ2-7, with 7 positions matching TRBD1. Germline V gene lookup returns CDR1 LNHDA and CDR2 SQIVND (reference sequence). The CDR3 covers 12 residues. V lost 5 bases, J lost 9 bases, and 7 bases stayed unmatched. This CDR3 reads CASSASTGLQYF. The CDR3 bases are TGTGCCAGTAGTGCCTCGACAGGGCTGCAGTACTTC.

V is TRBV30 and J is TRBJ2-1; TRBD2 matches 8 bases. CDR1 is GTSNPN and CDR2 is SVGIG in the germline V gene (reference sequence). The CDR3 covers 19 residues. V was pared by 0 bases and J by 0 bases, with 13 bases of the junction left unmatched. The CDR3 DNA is TGTGCCTGGAGTGTACGATGGGCTAGCGGGTGGAGCTCCTACAATGAGCAGTTCTTC. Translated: CAWSVRWASGWSSYNEQFF.

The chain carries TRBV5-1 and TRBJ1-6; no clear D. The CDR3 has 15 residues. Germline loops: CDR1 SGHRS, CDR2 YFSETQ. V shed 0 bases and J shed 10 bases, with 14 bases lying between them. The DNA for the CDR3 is TGCGCCAGCAGCTTGGGGCAGCGGGCGGGATCACCCCTCCACTTT. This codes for CASSLGQRAGSPLHF.

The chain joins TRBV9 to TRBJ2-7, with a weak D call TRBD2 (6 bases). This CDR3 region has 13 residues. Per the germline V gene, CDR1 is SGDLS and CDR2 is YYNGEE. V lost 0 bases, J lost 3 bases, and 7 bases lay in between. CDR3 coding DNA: TGTGCCAGCAGCGTAGACGGGAGCTACGAGCAGTACTTC. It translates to CASSVDGSYEQYF.

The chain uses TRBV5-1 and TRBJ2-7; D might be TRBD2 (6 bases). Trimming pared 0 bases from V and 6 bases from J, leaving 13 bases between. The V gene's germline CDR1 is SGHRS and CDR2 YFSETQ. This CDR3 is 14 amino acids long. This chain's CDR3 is CASSLGWRASEQYF. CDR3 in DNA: TGCGCCAGCAGCTTGGGTTGGAGGGCCTCCGAGCAGTACTTC. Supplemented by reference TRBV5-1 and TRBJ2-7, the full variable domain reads KAGVTQTPRYLIKTRGQQVTLSCSPISGHRSVSWYQQTPGQGLQFLFEYFSETQRNKGNFPGRFSGRQFSNSRSEMNVSTLELGDSALYLCASSLGWRASEQYFGPGTRLTVT.

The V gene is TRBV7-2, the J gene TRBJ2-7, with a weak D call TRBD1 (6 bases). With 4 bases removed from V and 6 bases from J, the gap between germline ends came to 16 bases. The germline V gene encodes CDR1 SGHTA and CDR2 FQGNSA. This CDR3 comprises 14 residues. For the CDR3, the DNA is TGTGCCAGCAGCTACCAGACAGGCCGAGGCGAGCAGTACTTC. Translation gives CASSYQTGRGEQYF.

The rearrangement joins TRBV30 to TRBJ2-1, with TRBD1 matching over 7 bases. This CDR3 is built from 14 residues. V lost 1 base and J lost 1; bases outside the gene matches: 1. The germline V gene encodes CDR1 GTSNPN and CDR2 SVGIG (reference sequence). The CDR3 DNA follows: TGTGCCTGGAGTGGACAGGGATCCTACAATGAGCAGTTCTTC. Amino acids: CAWSGQGSYNEQFF.

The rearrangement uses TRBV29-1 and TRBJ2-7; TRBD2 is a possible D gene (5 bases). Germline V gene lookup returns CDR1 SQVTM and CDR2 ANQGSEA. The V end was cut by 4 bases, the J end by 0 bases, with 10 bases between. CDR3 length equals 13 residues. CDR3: CSVVGGSSYEQYF. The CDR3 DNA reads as TGCAGCGTTGTGGGTGGGAGCTCCTACGAGCAGTACTTC.

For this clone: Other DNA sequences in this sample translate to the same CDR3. CDR3 coding DNA: TGCGCCAGCAGCTTGGACGGAGCCCCTTCCTACGAGCAGTACTTC. Protein sequence: CASSLDGAPSYEQYF. The chain has TRBV5-1 and TRBJ2-7; D is undetermined. Germline CDR1 reads SGHRS; CDR2 reads YFSETQ. The CDR3 is 15 residues long. The germline V and J ends were trimmed by 0 bases and 1 base, with 11 bases remaining between them.

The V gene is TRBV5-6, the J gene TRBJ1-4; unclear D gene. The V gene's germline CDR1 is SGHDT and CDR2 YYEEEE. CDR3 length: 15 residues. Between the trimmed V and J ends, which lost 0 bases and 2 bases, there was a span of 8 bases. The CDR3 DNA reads TGTGCCAGCAGCTTGGTGGGCAGTACTAATGAAAAACTGTTTTTT. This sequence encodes CASSLVGSTNEKLFF.

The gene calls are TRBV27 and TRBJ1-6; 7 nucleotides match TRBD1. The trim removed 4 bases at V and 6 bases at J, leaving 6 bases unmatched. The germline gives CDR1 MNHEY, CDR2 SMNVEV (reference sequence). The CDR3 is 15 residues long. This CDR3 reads CASSSNRGFNSPLHF. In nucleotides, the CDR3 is TGTGCCAGCAGTTCGAACAGGGGATTTAATTCACCCCTCCACTTT.